The T cell receptor beta chain under discussion was sequenced for a study of cytomegalovirus exposure and HLA in healthy donors. The CDR3 runs 13 residues. From germline, CDR1 is LNHDA and CDR2 SQIVND (reference sequence). Trimming took 3 bases from V and 6 from J, leaving 9 bases between them. PCR involved 60 Vbeta and 13 Jbeta primers. TCRdb's copy holds only in-frame clones and misses some; the assay was immunoSEQ multiplex PCR. The record lists 75,000 to 100,000 clones, of which the ten most abundant hold 1.3% to 1.5%. The receptor was isolated from a woman aged 55-69 years in good health and CMV-seronegative. The sample was PBMCs. The chain employs TRBV19 and TRBJ1-5; a weak D match, TRBD1 (6 bases). CDR3 amino acids: CASSMGASQPQHF. DNA of the CDR3: TGTGCCAGTAGTATGGGGGCGAGTCAGCCCCAGCATTTT.